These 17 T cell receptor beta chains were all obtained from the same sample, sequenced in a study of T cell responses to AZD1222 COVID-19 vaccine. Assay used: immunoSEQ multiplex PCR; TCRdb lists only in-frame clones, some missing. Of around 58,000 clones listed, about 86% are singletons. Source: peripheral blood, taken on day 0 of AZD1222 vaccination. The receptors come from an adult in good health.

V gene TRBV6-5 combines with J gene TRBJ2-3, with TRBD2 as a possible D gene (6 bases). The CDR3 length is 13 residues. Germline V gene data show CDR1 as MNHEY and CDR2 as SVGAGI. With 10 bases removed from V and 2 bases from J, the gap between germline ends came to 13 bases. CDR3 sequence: CATTVRDTDTQYF. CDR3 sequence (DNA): TGTGCCACCACGGTGCGGGACACAGATACGCAGTATTTT.

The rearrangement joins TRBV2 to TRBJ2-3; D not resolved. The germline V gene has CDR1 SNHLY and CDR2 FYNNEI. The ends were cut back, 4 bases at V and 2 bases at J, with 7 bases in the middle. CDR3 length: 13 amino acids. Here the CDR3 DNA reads TGTGCCAGCAGTGCAAACCCCACAGATACGCAGTATTTT. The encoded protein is CASSANPTDTQYF.

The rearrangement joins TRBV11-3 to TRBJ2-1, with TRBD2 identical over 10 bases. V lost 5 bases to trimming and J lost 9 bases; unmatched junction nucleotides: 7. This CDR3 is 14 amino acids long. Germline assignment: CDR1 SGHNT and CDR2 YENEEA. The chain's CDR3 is CASSRSGGEGEQFF. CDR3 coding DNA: TGTGCCAGCAGCCGCAGCGGGGGGGAGGGTGAGCAGTTCTTC.

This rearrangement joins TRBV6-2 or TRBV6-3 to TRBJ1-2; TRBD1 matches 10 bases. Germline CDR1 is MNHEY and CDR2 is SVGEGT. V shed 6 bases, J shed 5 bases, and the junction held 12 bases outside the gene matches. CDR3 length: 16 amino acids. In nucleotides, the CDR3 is TGTGCCAGCAGCTCACCGGGACAGGGGCTTTGGTATGGCTACACCTTC. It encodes CASSSPGQGLWYGYTF.

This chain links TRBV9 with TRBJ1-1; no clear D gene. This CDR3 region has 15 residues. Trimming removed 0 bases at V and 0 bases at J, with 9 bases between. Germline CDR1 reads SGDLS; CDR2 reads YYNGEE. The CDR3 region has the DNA TGTGCCAGCAGCGTAGTGACGGGATTGAACACTGAAGCTTTCTTT. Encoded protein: CASSVVTGLNTEAFF.

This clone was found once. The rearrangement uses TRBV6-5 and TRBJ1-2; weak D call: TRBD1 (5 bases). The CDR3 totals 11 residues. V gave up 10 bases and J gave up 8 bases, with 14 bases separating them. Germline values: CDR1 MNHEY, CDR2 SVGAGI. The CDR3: CATQGPRGYTF. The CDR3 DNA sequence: TGTGCCACCCAGGGTCCTAGGGGCTACACCTTC.

The CDR3 protein is CASSSGQRIVEQYF. CDR3 sequence (DNA): TGTGCCAGCAGCTCGGGACAGCGGATAGTCGAGCAGTACTTC. V and J are TRBV7-9 and TRBJ2-7; 7 positions agree with TRBD1. Trimming took 4 bases from V and 6 from J; bases not matched to a gene: 9. The CDR3 runs to 14 residues. Germline CDR1 is SEHNR and CDR2 is FQNEAQ (reference sequence).

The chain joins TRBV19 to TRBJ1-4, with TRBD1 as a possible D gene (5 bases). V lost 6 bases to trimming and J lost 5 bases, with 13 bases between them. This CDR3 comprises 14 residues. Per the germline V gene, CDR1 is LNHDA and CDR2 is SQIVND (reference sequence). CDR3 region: CASRPRGQNEKLFF. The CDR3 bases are TGTGCCAGTAGGCCAAGGGGTCAGAATGAAAAACTGTTTTTT.

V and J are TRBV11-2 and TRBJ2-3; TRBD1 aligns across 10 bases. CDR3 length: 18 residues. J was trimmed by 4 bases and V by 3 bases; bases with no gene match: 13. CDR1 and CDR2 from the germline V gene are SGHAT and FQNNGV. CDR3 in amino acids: CASSFRTPGTGEADTQYF. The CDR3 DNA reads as TGTGCCAGCAGCTTCCGTACCCCCGGGACAGGGGAGGCAGATACGCAGTATTTT.

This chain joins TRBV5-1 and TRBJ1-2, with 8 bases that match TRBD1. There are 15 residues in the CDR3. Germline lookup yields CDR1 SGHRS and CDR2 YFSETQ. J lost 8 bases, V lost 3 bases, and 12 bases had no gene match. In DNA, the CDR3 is TGCGCCAGCAGCTCCGCGGGGACAGGATCTCCCGGCTACACCTTC. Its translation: CASSSAGTGSPGYTF.

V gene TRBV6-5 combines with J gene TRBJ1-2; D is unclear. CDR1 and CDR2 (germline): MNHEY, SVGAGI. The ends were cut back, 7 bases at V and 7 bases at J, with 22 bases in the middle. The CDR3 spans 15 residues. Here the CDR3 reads CASTNSGVFLGGYTF. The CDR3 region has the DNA TGTGCCAGCACTAACTCGGGTGTTTTTCTGGGTGGCTACACCTTC.

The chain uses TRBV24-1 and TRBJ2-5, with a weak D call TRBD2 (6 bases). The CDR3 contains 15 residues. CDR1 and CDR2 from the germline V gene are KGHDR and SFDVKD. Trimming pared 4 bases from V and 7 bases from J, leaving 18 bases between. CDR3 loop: CATSDPGGLWGTQYF. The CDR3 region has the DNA TGTGCCACCAGTGACCCAGGAGGGCTGTGGGGGACCCAGTACTTC.

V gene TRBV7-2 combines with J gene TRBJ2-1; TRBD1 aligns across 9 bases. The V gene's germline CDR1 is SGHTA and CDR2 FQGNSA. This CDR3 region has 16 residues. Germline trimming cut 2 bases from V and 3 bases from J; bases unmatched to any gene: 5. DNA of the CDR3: TGTGCCAGCAGCTTACGGGGACAGGGCCGCTACAATGAGCAGTTCTTC. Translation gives CASSLRGQGRYNEQFF.

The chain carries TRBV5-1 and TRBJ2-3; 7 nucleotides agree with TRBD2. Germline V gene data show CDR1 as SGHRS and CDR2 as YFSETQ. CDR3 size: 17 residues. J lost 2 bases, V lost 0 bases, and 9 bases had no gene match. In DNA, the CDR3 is TGCGCCAGCAGCTTGGGAGTGAGGCTAGCGGTCACAGATACGCAGTATTTT. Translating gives CASSLGVRLAVTDTQYF.

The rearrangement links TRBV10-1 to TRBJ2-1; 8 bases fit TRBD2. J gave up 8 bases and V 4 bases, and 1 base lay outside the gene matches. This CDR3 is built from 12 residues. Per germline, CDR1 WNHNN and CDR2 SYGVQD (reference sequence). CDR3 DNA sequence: TGCGCCAGCAGTGGGACTAGCCATGAGCAGTTCTTC. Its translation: CASSGTSHEQFF.

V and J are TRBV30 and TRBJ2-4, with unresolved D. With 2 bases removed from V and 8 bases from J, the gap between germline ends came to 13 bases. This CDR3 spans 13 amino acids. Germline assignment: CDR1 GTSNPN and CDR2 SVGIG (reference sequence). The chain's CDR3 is CAWSRRGWDIQYF. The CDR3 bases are TGTGCCTGGAGTCGAAGAGGCTGGGACATTCAGTACTTC.

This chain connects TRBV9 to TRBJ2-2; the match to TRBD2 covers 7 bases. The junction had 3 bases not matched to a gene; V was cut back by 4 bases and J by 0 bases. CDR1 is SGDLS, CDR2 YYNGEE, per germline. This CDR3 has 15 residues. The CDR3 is CASSPGGANTGELFF. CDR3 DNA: TGTGCCAGCAGCCCGGGGGGAGCGAACACCGGGGAGCTGTTTTTT. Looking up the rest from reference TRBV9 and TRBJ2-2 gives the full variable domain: DSGVTQTPKHLITATGQRVTLRCSPRSGDLSVYWYQQSLDQGLQFLIQYYNGEERAKGNILERFSAQQFPDLHSELNLSSLELGDSALYFCASSPGGANTGELFFGEGSRLTVL.